These 10 T cell receptor beta chains came from one sample sequenced in a study of CD8 T cells in ankylosing spondylitis. Each CDR3 protein gets one entry after TCRdb re-called the 5' RACE reads with MiXCR. The data contain about 840,000 distinct CDR3 sequences, around 11% of them singletons. Overall study findings and caveats: It appeared that ankylosing spondylitis blood was characterized by a TCR beta motif of fewer than ten highly homologous variants.

Antigens for these TCRs are unknown. The sample was blood, either unsorted or a sorted T cell fraction (not recorded which). The receptor source for this set is a male donor with ankylosing spondylitis.

V is TRBV20-1 and J is TRBJ2-3; TRBD1 matches at 8 bases. This CDR3 is built from 14 residues. Germline V gene lookup returns CDR1 DFQATT and CDR2 SNEGSKA (reference sequence). Trimming cost V 3 bases and J 7 bases; bases outside gene matches: 9. CDR3 loop: CSARDRVGLYTQYF. Written as DNA, the CDR3 is TGCAGTGCTAGGGACAGGGTAGGCTTATATACGCAGTATTTT.

This clonotype was seen a handful of times. The chain links TRBV3-1 to TRBJ2-5; perhaps TRBD1 as D (6 bases). The CDR3 is 15 amino acids. The germline V gene encodes CDR1 LGHDT and CDR2 YNNKEL (reference sequence). The V end was cut by 3 bases, the J end by 2 bases, with 13 bases between. The CDR3 loop is CASSQSYRDQETQYF. CDR3 nucleotides: TGTGCCAGCAGCCAGAGCTACAGGGATCAAGAGACCCAGTACTTC.

The J gene is TRBJ2-7, the V gene TRBV2; D is possibly TRBD1 (6 bases). The CDR3 contains 12 residues. Germline CDR1 is SNHLY and CDR2 is FYNNEI. Trimming removed 8 bases at V and 2 bases at J, with 10 bases between. The CDR3, as DNA: TGTGCCAGCCATGGGACAACCTACGAGCAGTACTTC. Protein: CASHGTTYEQYF.

The sample holds many counts of this clonotype. CDR3 DNA: TGCGCCAGCAGCTTGACGGGAAATTCACCCCTCCACTTT. This encodes CASSLTGNSPLHF. The chain combines TRBV5-1 with TRBJ1-6; D not certain. The CDR3 consists of 13 residues. Trimming removed 1 base from V and 7 bases from J, with 6 bases in between. Germline V gene sequence: CDR1 SGHRS, CDR2 YFSETQ.

This clonotype was counted a few times. The rearrangement uses TRBV7-9 and TRBJ2-1; the D gene could be TRBD1 or TRBD2 (5 bases each). Trimming shortened V by 1 base and J by 5 bases, and 9 bases separated the two germline ends. CDR1 and CDR2 (germline): SEHNR, FQNEAQ (reference sequence). CDR3 length: 14 residues. CDR3 bases: TGTGCCAGCAGCTTAGGTGGGGGAAACAATGAGCAGTTCTTC. It specifies CASSLGGGNNEQFF.

This clonotype has a handful of counts. In DNA, the CDR3 is TGTGCCAGCAGTTTGATCCGAGGACGGAATGAAAAACTGTTTTTT. Amino acids: CASSLIRGRNEKLFF. The chain combines TRBV27 with TRBJ1-4; D remains unclear. The V end was cut by 3 bases, the J end by 5 bases, with 13 bases between. This CDR3 spans 15 amino acids. CDR1 MNHEY and CDR2 SMNVEV come from the germline V gene (reference sequence).

This sequence joins TRBV20-1 and TRBJ1-1; D uncertain. Germline V gene data show CDR1 as DFQATT and CDR2 as SNEGSKA (reference sequence). The CDR3 extends over 15 amino acids. Trimming pared 0 bases from V and 0 bases from J, leaving 11 bases between. The chain's CDR3 is CSARDPGSMNTEAFF. The CDR3 DNA sequence: TGCAGTGCTAGAGATCCCGGGTCCATGAACACTGAAGCTTTCTTT.

V usage is TRBV5-1 and J usage is TRBJ2-1; either TRBD1 or TRBD2 may supply D (5 bases each). Germline V gene sequence: CDR1 SGHRS, CDR2 YFSETQ. The V and J ends lost 0 bases and 6 bases respectively, with 13 bases between them. The CDR3 is 15 residues long. CDR3 sequence reads: CASSLVGTNLNEQFF. In DNA, the CDR3 is TGCGCCAGCAGCTTGGTAGGGACGAACCTCAATGAGCAGTTCTTC.

This clonotype was seen only a few times. The chain employs TRBV4-2 and TRBJ2-6, with 7 nucleotides matching TRBD2. Germline loops: CDR1 LGHNA, CDR2 YNFKEQ. J lost 0 bases, V lost 4 bases, and 12 bases had no gene match. This CDR3 has 19 residues. In DNA, the CDR3 is TGTGCCAGCAGCCCGTTCACGGGAGGTCAAAACTCTGGGGCCAACGTCCTGACTTTC. It specifies CASSPFTGGQNSGANVLTF.

The V gene is TRBV4-3, the J gene TRBJ2-1; no reliable D call. Trimming removed 0 bases at V and 5 bases at J, with 17 bases between. The CDR3 sequence is 17 residues long. Germline V lookup: CDR1 LGHNA, CDR2 YSLEER. Written as DNA, the CDR3 is TGCGCCAGCAGCCAAGATTACTTCGGCAGGATCCACAATGAGCAGTTCTTC. Protein sequence: CASSQDYFGRIHNEQFF.